This is a list of T cell receptor beta chains from one sample in a study of human T cells and chemical hapten exposure. TCRdb re-called the RACE reads with MiXCR, one entry per CDR3 protein. The sample shows 84,000 or so distinct CDR3 sequences, roughly 10% of them seen only once. This sample comprised whole blood, obtained in connection with sensitization to the hapten diphenylcyclopropenone (DPC). The source is a young woman with alopecia areata. Some clones in this sample may be carry-over from other donors' samples. Each CDR3 is given with its conserved first and last residue. Fields, in order: V gene, clone size, J gene, D gene, CDR3 DNA, CDR3 protein. A D gene is named only where the DNA matches it firmly. Expanded clones get a size class; other rows say once, few or many, or leave the size out.

V: TRBV12-3/TRBV12-4; size: NA; J: TRBJ2-1; D: TRBD2; DNA: TGTGCCAGCAGTCGGGGCGGGAGCCAGTTCTTC; CDR3: CASSRGGSQFF
V: TRBV5-4; size: many; J: TRBJ1-2; D: NA; DNA: TGTGCCAGCAGCTCGGGCAAAGAGCCAGGAGGCTACACCTTC; CDR3: CASSSGKEPGGYTF
V: TRBV10-3; size: few; J: TRBJ2-3; D: NA; DNA: TGTGCCATCAAAGGGGGAGATACGCAGTATTTT; CDR3: CAIKGGDTQYF
V: TRBV5-1; size: many; J: TRBJ2-3; D: NA; DNA: TGCGCCAGCAGCTTGGACTGGGGGACAGATACGCAGTATTTT; CDR3: CASSLDWGTDTQYF
V: TRBV5-6; size: few; J: TRBJ1-6; D: NA; DNA: TGTGCCAGCAGCATCTACAGGGCCCCTAATTCACCCCTCCACTTT; CDR3: CASSIYRAPNSPLHF
V: TRBV5-1; size: many; J: TRBJ2-1; D: NA; DNA: TGCGCCAGCAGCCCTCTCCCTGGGGGGTCCCCCTACAATGAGCAGTTCTTC; CDR3: CASSPLPGGSPYNEQFF
V: TRBV28; size: many; J: TRBJ2-7; D: NA; DNA: TGTGCCAGCAGCCCCCAGGGGGAGGGTTGGGAATACGAGCAGTACTTC; CDR3: CASSPQGEGWEYEQYF
V: TRBV7-9; size: many; J: TRBJ2-5; D: TRBD2; DNA: TGTGCCAGCAGCTTAGGCGGGAGACCTCGCGAAGAGACCCAGTACTTC; CDR3: CASSLGGRPREETQYF
V: TRBV28; size: few; J: TRBJ2-5; D: NA; DNA: TGTGCCAGCAGTCGTCTAAGTGAGACCCAGTACTTC; CDR3: CASSRLSETQYF
V: TRBV28; size: NA; J: TRBJ1-1; D: NA; DNA: TGTGCCAGCAGTTTATGGAGGGTGAACGCTGAAGCTTTCTTT; CDR3: CASSLWRVNAEAFF
V: TRBV29-1; size: few; J: TRBJ2-6; D: NA; DNA: TGCAGCGTTGATTGGGTCGGGGCCAACGTCCTGACTTTC; CDR3: CSVDWVGANVLTF
V: TRBV29-1; size: many; J: TRBJ2-1; D: NA; DNA: TGCAGCGGACGACCGGATGTCTCCTACAATGAGCAGTTCTTC; CDR3: CSGRPDVSYNEQFF
V: TRBV6-2/TRBV6-3; size: medium-sized; J: TRBJ2-6; D: NA; DNA: TGTGCCAGCAGTTACAGCTCTGGGGCCAACGTCCTGACTTTC; CDR3: CASSYSSGANVLTF
V: TRBV4-1; size: many; J: TRBJ2-7; D: TRBD1; DNA: TGCGCCAGCAGCCCCTACCGACAGGGGATCTACGAGCAGTACTTC; CDR3: CASSPYRQGIYEQYF